This TCR beta chain was retrieved from a study of Ad26.COV2.S vaccination and SARS-CoV-2 variants. Clones were read by immunoSEQ multiplex PCR, and TCRdb kept only the in-frame ones, dropping some. The sample lists more than 400,000 clones, 92% occurring once. The treatment here: approximately 18 received Ad26.COV2.S at low or high dose, single or two shots; about 5 received placebo; per-sample allocation not given. Samples were taken on day 63 after the first vaccine or placebo injection. Whole-study findings and limits: Substantial breadth was reported for post-vaccination spike-specific CD8+ and CD4+ T cells.

Looked up from germline, CDR1 is SGHDT and CDR2 is YYEEEE. V gave up 4 bases and J gave up 3 bases; unmatched junction bases: 10. This CDR3 comprises 16 residues. Points on this clone: Its specificity is not known.

The sequence was obtained from a person between 18 and 65 years old who received the Ad26.COV2.S COVID-19 vaccine or a placebo. This chain links TRBV5-6 with TRBJ1-2; 9 nucleotides align to TRBD1. The sample in question was peripheral blood, obtained in a trial of Ad26.COV2.S vaccine versus placebo. CDR3 sequence reads: CASSRDREGDYYGYTF. Written as DNA, the CDR3 is TGTGCCAGCAGCCGGGACAGGGAGGGGGACTACTATGGCTACACCTTC.